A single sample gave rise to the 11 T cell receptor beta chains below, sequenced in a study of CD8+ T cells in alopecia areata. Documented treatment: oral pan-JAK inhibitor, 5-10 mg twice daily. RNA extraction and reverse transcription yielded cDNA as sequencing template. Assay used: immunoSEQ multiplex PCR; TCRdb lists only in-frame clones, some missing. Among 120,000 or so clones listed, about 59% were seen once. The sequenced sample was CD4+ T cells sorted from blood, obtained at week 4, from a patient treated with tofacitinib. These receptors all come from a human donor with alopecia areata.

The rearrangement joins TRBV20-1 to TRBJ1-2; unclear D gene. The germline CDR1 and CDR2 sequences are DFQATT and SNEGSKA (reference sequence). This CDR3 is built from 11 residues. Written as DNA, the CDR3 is TGCAGCCCTCGTGGGGTCTATGGCTACACCTTC. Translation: CSPRGVYGYTF.

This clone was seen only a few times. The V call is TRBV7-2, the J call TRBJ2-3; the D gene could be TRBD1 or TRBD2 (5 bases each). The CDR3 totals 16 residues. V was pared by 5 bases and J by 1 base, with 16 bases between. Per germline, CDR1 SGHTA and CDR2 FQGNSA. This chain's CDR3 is CASSPLPRGGTDTQYF. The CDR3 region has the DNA TGTGCCAGCAGCCCCTTGCCCCGAGGGGGCACAGATACGCAGTATTTT.

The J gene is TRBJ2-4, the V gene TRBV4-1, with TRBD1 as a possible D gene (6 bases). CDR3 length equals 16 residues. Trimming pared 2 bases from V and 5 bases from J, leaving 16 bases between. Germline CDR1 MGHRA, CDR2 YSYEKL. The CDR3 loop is CASSQPAGQRENIQYF. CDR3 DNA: TGCGCCAGCAGCCAACCCGCCGGACAGAGAGAAAACATTCAGTACTTC.

DNA for the CDR3: TGTGCCAGCAGCTTAGGAGCCCAGACAGATACGCAGTATTTT. Encoded protein: CASSLGAQTDTQYF. The gene calls are TRBV7-3 and TRBJ2-3; D remains unclear. Looked up from germline, CDR1 is SGHTA and CDR2 is FQGTGA. This CDR3 contains 14 residues. Trimming took 2 bases from V and 3 from J, leaving 9 bases between them.

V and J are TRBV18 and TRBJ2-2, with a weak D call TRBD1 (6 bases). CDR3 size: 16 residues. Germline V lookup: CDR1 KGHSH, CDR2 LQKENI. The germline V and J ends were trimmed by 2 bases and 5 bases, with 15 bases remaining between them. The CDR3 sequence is CASSPKTTGGTGELFF. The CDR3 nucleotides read TGTGCCAGCTCACCAAAGACGACAGGAGGTACCGGGGAGCTGTTTTTT. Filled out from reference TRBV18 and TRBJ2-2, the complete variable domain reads NAGVMQNPRHLVRRRGQEARLRCSPMKGHSHVYWYRQLPEEGLKFMVYLQKENIIDESGMPKERFSAEFPKEGPSILRIQQVVRGDSAAYFCASSPKTTGGTGELFFGEGSRLTVL.

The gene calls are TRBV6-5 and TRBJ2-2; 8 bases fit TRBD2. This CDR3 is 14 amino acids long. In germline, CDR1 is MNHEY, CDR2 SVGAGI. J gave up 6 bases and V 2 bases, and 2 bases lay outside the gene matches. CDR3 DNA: TGTGCCAGCAGTTACCTCGGGAGGGCCGGGGAGCTGTTTTTT. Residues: CASSYLGRAGELFF.

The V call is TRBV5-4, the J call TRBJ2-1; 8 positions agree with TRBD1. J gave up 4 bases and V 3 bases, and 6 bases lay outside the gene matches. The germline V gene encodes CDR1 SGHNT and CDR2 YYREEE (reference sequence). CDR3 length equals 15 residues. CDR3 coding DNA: TGTGCCAGCAGCTACCGGGACAGGCCGTACAATGAGCAGTTCTTC. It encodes CASSYRDRPYNEQFF.

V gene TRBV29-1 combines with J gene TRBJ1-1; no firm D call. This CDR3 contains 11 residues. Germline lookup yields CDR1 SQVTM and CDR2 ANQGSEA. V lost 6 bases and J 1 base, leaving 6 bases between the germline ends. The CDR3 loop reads CSVQANTEAFF. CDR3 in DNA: TGCAGCGTGCAGGCGAACACTGAAGCTTTCTTT.

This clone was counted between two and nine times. This CDR3 is CASSVVGSGEQETQYF. DNA for the CDR3: TGTGCCAGCAGCGTAGTCGGTAGCGGGGAGCAAGAGACCCAGTACTTC. V is TRBV9 and J is TRBJ2-5; the match to TRBD2 covers 8 bases. The germline V gene encodes CDR1 SGDLS and CDR2 YYNGEE. This CDR3 contains 16 residues. Trimming took 0 bases from V and 2 from J; bases not matched to a gene: 6.

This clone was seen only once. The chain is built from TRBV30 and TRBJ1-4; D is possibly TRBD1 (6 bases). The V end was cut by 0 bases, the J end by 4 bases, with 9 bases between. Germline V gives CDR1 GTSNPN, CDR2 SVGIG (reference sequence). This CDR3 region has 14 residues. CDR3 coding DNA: TGTGCCTGGAGTGTTGAGGGGGTTAATGAAAAACTGTTTTTT. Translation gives CAWSVEGVNEKLFF.

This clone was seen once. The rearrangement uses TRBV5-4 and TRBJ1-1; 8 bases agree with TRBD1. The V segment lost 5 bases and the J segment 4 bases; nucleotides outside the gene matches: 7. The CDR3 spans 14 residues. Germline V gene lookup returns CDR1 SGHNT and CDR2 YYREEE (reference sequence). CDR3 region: CASSTGQGGTEAFF. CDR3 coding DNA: TGTGCCAGCAGTACCGGACAGGGAGGCACTGAAGCTTTCTTT.